This T cell receptor (beta chain) derives from a study of cytomegalovirus exposure and HLA in healthy donors. A multiplex PCR was run with 60 Vbeta primers and 13 Jbeta primers. Only in-frame clones appear in the TCRdb table, and some are missing; sequencing was by immunoSEQ multiplex PCR. The sample consists of some 130,000 clones, about 78% of them appearing once. The CDR3 consists of 14 residues. V was clipped by 0 bases and J by 7 bases, with 10 bases between them. Germline V lookup: CDR1 LGHNA, CDR2 YSLEER. Findings and limits, study-wide: Per a prior analysis, the majority of TCR beta V segments were productive roughly 87% or roughly 30% of the time. Several V segments, TRBV6-2 and TRBV6-3 among them, could not be told apart and were dropped.

A remark on this clone: What it recognizes is unknown.

The sequenced material came from PBMCs. The chain is built from TRBV4-3 and TRBJ1-5; no firm D call. The TCR was taken from a human donor in good health. The CDR3 spells CASSQDTFRQPQHF. The CDR3 DNA follows: TGCGCCAGCAGCCAAGATACTTTCAGGCAGCCCCAGCATTTT.